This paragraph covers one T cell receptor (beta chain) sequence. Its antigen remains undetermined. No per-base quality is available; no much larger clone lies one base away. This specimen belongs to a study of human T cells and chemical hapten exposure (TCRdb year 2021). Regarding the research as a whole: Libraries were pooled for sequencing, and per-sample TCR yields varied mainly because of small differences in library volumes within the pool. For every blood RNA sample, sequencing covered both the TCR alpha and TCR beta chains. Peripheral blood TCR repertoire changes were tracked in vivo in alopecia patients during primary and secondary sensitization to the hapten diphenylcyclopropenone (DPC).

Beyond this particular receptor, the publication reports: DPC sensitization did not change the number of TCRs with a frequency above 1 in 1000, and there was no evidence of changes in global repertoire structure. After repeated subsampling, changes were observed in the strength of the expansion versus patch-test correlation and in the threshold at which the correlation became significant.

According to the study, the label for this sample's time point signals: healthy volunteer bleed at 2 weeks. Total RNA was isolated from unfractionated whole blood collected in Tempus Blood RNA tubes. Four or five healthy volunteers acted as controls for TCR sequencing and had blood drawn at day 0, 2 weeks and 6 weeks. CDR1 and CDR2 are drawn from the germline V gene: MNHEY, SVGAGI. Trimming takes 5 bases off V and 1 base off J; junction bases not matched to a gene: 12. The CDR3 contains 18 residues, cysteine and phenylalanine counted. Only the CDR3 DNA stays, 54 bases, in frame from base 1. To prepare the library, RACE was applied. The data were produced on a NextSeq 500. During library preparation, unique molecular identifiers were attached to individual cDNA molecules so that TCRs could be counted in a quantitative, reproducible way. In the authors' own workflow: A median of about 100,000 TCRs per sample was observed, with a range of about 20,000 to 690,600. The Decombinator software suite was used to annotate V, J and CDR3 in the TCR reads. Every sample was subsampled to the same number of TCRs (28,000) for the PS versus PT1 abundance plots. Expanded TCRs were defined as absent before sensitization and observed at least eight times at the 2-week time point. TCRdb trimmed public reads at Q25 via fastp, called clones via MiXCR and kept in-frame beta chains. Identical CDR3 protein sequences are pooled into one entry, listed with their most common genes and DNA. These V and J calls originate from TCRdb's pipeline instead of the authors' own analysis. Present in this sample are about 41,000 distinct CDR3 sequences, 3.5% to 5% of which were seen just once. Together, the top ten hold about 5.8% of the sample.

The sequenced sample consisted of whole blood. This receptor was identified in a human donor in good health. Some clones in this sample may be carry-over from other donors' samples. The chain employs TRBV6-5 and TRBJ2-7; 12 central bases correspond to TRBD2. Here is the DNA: TGTGCCAGCAGTCACGGACTAGCGGGGCCCGAGGGATCCTACGAGCAGTACTTC. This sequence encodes CASSHGLAGPEGSYEQYF.